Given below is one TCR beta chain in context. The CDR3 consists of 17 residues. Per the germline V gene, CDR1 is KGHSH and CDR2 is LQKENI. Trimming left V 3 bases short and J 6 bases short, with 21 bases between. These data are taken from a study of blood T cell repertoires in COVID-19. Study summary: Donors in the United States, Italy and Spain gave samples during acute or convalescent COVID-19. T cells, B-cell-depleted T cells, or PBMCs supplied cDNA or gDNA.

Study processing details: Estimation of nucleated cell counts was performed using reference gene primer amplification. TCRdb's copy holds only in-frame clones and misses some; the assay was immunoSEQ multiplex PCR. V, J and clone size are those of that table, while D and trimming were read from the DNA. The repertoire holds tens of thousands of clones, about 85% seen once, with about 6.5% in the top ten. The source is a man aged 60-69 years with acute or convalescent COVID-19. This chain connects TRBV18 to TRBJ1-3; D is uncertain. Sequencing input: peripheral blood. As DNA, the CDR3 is TGTGCCAGCTCACCCTCCCAAGGGAGTAAAGTGGAAAACACCATATATTTT. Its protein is CASSPSQGSKVENTIYF. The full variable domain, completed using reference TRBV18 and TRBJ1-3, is NAGVMQNPRHLVRRRGQEARLRCSPMKGHSHVYWYRQLPEEGLKFMVYLQKENIIDESGMPKERFSAEFPKEGPSILRIQQVVRGDSAAYFCASSPSQGSKVENTIYFGEGSWLTVV.